This T cell receptor (beta chain) was recovered during a study of blood T cell repertoires in COVID-19. Overall study: Specimens from acute and convalescent COVID-19 originated in the United States, Italy and Spain. PBMCs, B-cell-depleted T cells, or T cells were the source of the cDNA or gDNA that made up the material.

The table came from immunoSEQ multiplex PCR; TCRdb's copy has only in-frame clones and leaves some out. The sample contains about 250,000 clones, roughly 88% of which appear only once. Looked up from germline, CDR1 is SGHNT and CDR2 is YYREEE (reference sequence). The CDR3 has 14 amino acids. Trimming at V came to 4 bases and at J to 5 bases, leaving 6 bases not matched to a gene. The sample was peripheral blood. V and J are TRBV5-4 and TRBJ2-5, with 9 bases fitting TRBD2. The sequence came from a man older than 75 with acute or convalescent COVID-19. This CDR3 is CASSSGTSRETQYF. In DNA form, the CDR3 reads TGTGCCAGCAGCAGCGGGACTAGCCGCGAGACCCAGTACTTC.